A single sample is the source of the 31 T cell receptor beta chains below, sequenced in a study of a mutant IDH1 vaccine in newly diagnosed glioma. Assay: immunoSEQ multiplex PCR; the TCRdb copy retains only in-frame clones and omits some. The sample includes tens of thousands of clones, around 86% of them seen just once. Their antigens remain unidentified. Documented time point: week 47, end of study. With topical imiquimod, each dose of the vaccine consisted of 300 ug of mutant IDH1 20-mer peptide. Specimen: PBMCs, collected from a glioma patient whose treatment included an IDH1 peptide vaccine. All receptors derive from a man aged 30 to 45 with glioma.

The chain links TRBV14 to TRBJ1-5, with unresolved D. V was clipped by 1 base and J by 5 bases, with 3 bases between them. The CDR3 consists of 12 residues. In germline, CDR1 is SGHDN, CDR2 FVKESK. Here the CDR3 reads CASSQGYQPQHF. CDR3 bases: TGTGCCAGCAGCCAAGGGTATCAGCCCCAGCATTTT.

The gene calls are TRBV27 and TRBJ1-1, with no clear D. This CDR3 contains 13 residues. Germline-derived CDR1 and CDR2 are MNHEY and SMNVEV (reference sequence). V was cut by 6 bases and J by 1 base, with 9 bases left in between. The CDR3 DNA sequence: TGTGCCAGCAGCAAACAGAGGAACACTGAAGCTTTCTTT. Protein sequence: CASSKQRNTEAFF.

J is TRBJ1-3 and V is TRBV5-4; 7 positions agree with TRBD1. CDR3 length: 16 amino acids. Germline CDR1 reads SGHNT; CDR2 reads YYREEE (reference sequence). J was trimmed by 0 bases and V by 4 bases; bases with no gene match: 7. CDR3 DNA sequence: TGTGCCAGCAGCACCGGGACAGATTACTCTGGAAACACCATATATTTT. Translating gives CASSTGTDYSGNTIYF.

The chain employs TRBV13 and TRBJ2-7; the D is unclear. Between the trimmed V and J ends, which lost 3 bases and 8 bases, there was a span of 17 bases. The germline V gene has CDR1 PRHDT and CDR2 FYEKMQ (reference sequence). This CDR3 is built from 14 residues. CDR3 in amino acids: CASSFGQRGVQQYF. Here the CDR3 DNA reads TGTGCCAGCAGCTTCGGCCAGCGCGGTGTGCAGCAGTACTTC.

The CDR3 DNA sequence: TGTGCCACCTCCCCGACAGTGAACACTGAAGCTTTCTTT. This translates into CATSPTVNTEAFF. The chain is built from TRBV18 and TRBJ1-1; D might be TRBD1 (5 bases). Germline V gene data show CDR1 as KGHSH and CDR2 as LQKENI. The CDR3 length is 13 residues. V was trimmed by 10 bases and J by 0 bases, leaving 12 bases between them. The full variable domain, completed using reference TRBV18 and TRBJ1-1, is NAGVMQNPRHLVRRRGQEARLRCSPMKGHSHVYWYRQLPEEGLKFMVYLQKENIIDESGMPKERFSAEFPKEGPSILRIQQVVRGDSAAYFCATSPTVNTEAFFGQGTRLTVV.

The chain has TRBV5-8 and TRBJ2-3; TRBD2 matches 9 bases. This CDR3 is built from 16 residues. Germline CDR1 is SGHTS and CDR2 is YDEGEE. The trim removed 0 bases at V and 2 bases at J, leaving 4 bases unmatched. The CDR3 sequence is CASSLASGAYTDTQYF. Written as DNA, the CDR3 is TGTGCCAGCAGCTTGGCTAGCGGGGCTTACACAGATACGCAGTATTTT.

The rearrangement joins TRBV15 to TRBJ2-3, with D perhaps TRBD1 (7 bases). The CDR3 has 15 amino acids. V was clipped by 1 base and J by 7 bases, with 15 bases between them. Per the germline V gene, CDR1 is LNHNV and CDR2 is YYDKDF (reference sequence). The CDR3 coding sequence is TGTGCCACCAGCAGAGGCGGGACAGCTACCAATACGCAGTATTTT. Translation gives CATSRGGTATNTQYF.

V is TRBV6-5 and J is TRBJ2-2; 9 bases are a match to TRBD1. The CDR3 has 16 amino acids. The J segment lost 7 bases and the V segment lost 4 bases, leaving 10 bases of the junction unmatched. Germline V gene data show CDR1 as MNHEY and CDR2 as SVGAGI. CDR3 amino acids: CASSSAGTGQNGELFF. The CDR3 DNA is TGTGCCAGCAGTTCGGCCGGGACAGGGCAGAACGGGGAGCTGTTTTTT.

This clone was seen only a few times. The chain links TRBV10-3 to TRBJ1-1; unclear D gene. V was clipped by 4 bases and J by 0 bases, with 9 bases between them. The CDR3 contains 14 residues. Germline V CDR1 and CDR2: ENHRY, SYGVKD. The CDR3 bases are TGTGCCATCAGTGGGACGGGGATGAACACTGAAGCTTTCTTT. It codes for CAISGTGMNTEAFF.

V usage is TRBV10-2 and J usage is TRBJ2-7, with a weak D call TRBD1 (6 bases). CDR1 and CDR2 from the germline V gene are WSHSY and SAAADI. The length of the CDR3 is 13 residues. Trimming cost V 4 bases and J 2 bases, with 9 bases left between them. CDR3 nucleotides: TGCGCCAGCAGTGCAGGGGCAACCTACGAGCAGTACTTC. As protein: CASSAGATYEQYF.

The V gene is TRBV11-3, the J gene TRBJ2-7; possibly TRBD2 for D (6 bases). The CDR3 is 12 residues long. The ends were cut back, 0 bases at V and 6 bases at J, with 6 bases in the middle. The germline V gene has CDR1 SGHNT and CDR2 YENEEA. The CDR3 sequence: CASSLEGGEQYF. The CDR3 coding sequence is TGTGCCAGCAGCTTAGAGGGGGGCGAGCAGTACTTC. The complete variable domain, with remaining parts taken from reference TRBV11-3 and TRBJ2-7, reads EAGVVQSPRYKIIEKKQPVAFWCNPISGHNTLYWYLQNLGQGPELLIRYENEEAVDDSQLPKDRFSAERLKGVDSTLKIQPAELGDSAVYLCASSLEGGEQYFGPGTRLTVT.

This sequence joins TRBV7-2 and TRBJ1-3; D ambiguous. CDR3 length equals 14 residues. V lost 7 bases, J lost 2 bases, and 12 bases lay in between. The V gene's germline CDR1 is SGHTA and CDR2 FQGNSA. The DNA for the CDR3 is TGTGCCAGCACCCTAAGGCCCACTGGAAACACCATATATTTT. Amino acids: CASTLRPTGNTIYF.

This clone was observed once. V and J are TRBV25-1 and TRBJ2-3; D not certain. The CDR3 length is 12 residues. The germline V gene encodes CDR1 MGHDK and CDR2 SYGVNS. Trimming removed 6 bases at V and 2 bases at J, with 6 bases between. Here the CDR3 reads CASSYVTDTQYF. The CDR3 region has the DNA TGTGCCAGCAGCTACGTCACAGATACGCAGTATTTT.

The V call is TRBV2, the J call TRBJ2-1; 8 bases match TRBD1. The CDR3 is made up of 16 amino acids. The germline gives CDR1 SNHLY, CDR2 FYNNEI. The J segment lost 13 bases and the V segment lost 7 bases, leaving 21 bases of the junction unmatched. CDR3 residues: CASTMSGTGAENKQFF. In DNA form, the CDR3 reads TGTGCCAGCACCATGTCTGGGACAGGCGCCGAAAATAAACAGTTCTTC.

The chain combines TRBV5-4 with TRBJ1-2; 8 bases align to TRBD1. The CDR3 is 13 amino acids. V dropped 6 bases and J dropped 5; count of bases not matched to a gene: 6. Germline V lookup: CDR1 SGHNT, CDR2 YYREEE (reference sequence). CDR3 residues: CASNTGGTYGYTF. The CDR3 DNA follows: TGTGCCAGCAACACAGGGGGAACGTATGGCTACACCTTC. The full variable domain, with the rest looked up from reference TRBV5-4 and TRBJ1-2, is ETGVTQSPTHLIKTRGQQVTLRCSSQSGHNTVSWYQQALGQGPQFIFQYYREEENGRGNFPPRFSGLQFPNYSSELNVNALELDDSALYLCASNTGGTYGYTFGSGTRLTVV.

The rearrangement uses TRBV6-1 and TRBJ2-1; D might be TRBD2 (5 bases). The CDR3 length is 15 residues. V was clipped by 0 bases and J by 1 base, with 7 bases between them. Germline CDR1 and CDR2: MNHNS and SASEGT. The CDR3 DNA sequence: TGTGCCAGCAGTGAAGCGAGCGGATCCTACAATGAGCAGTTCTTC. This encodes CASSEASGSYNEQFF.

CDR3 bases: TGTGCCAGCAGCCCACAAACAAGCTACACCTTC. This sequence encodes CASSPQTSYTF. The chain combines TRBV7-9 with TRBJ1-2, with no clear D. Germline V gene lookup returns CDR1 SEHNR and CDR2 FQNEAQ (reference sequence). The CDR3 spans 11 residues. Trimming removed 5 bases from V and 9 bases from J, with 10 bases in between.

This clone was detected only a few times. The V gene is TRBV11-2, the J gene TRBJ1-1; D possibly corresponds to TRBD1 (5 bases). The CDR3 loop spans 14 amino acids. Germline lookup yields CDR1 SGHAT and CDR2 FQNNGV. With 5 bases removed from V and 1 base from J, the gap between germline ends came to 11 bases. CDR3 nucleotides: TGTGCCAGCAGCCAGGGATTGTGGAACACTGAAGCTTTCTTT. It translates to CASSQGLWNTEAFF. The variable domain in full, with the rest retrieved from reference TRBV11-2 and TRBJ1-1, is EAGVAQSPRYKIIEKRQSVAFWCNPISGHATLYWYQQILGQGPKLLIQFQNNGVVDDSQLPKDRFSAERLKGVDSTLKIQPAKLEDSAVYLCASSQGLWNTEAFFGQGTRLTVV.

The rearrangement uses TRBV7-6 and TRBJ1-4, with TRBD1 as a possible D gene (5 bases). Germline V lookup: CDR1 SGHVS, CDR2 FNYEAQ. The CDR3 has 15 residues. Trimming stripped 1 base from V and 2 bases from J, with 8 bases between. The CDR3 DNA is TGTGCCAGCAGCTTAGGGGGGTATACTAATGAAAAACTGTTTTTT. Protein: CASSLGGYTNEKLFF.

A few counts support this clone. The chain's CDR3 is CASRQDRGGEKLFF. Here the CDR3 DNA reads TGTGCCAGCAGGCAAGACAGGGGTGGTGAAAAACTGTTTTTT. V is TRBV6-6 and J is TRBJ1-4; TRBD1 matches at 8 bases. The CDR3 is 14 amino acids. The V and J ends lost 6 bases and 7 bases, in that order; junction bases with no gene match: 7. The germline V gene has CDR1 MNHNY and CDR2 SVGAGI (reference sequence).

The chain joins TRBV6-5 to TRBJ2-7; tentative D call: TRBD2 (6 bases). This CDR3 spans 16 amino acids. CDR1 is MNHEY and CDR2 is SVGAGI in the germline V gene. V gave up 0 bases and J gave up 4 bases, with 16 bases separating them. The CDR3 reads CASSYSSGWGVYEQYF. DNA for the CDR3: TGTGCCAGCAGTTACTCCAGCGGCTGGGGGGTGTACGAGCAGTACTTC.

The rearrangement uses TRBV18 and TRBJ1-1; D gene ambiguous. The germline gives CDR1 KGHSH, CDR2 LQKENI. The CDR3 spans 14 residues. V was clipped by 3 bases and J by 0 bases, with 8 bases between them. CDR3 sequence reads: CASSPGSMNTEAFF. Written as DNA, the CDR3 is TGTGCCAGCTCACCGGGATCAATGAACACTGAAGCTTTCTTT.

The V call is TRBV5-1, the J call TRBJ2-7; maybe TRBD1 (5 bases). Germline V gene sequence: CDR1 SGHRS, CDR2 YFSETQ. The V end lost 0 bases, the J end lost 2 bases, and 9 bases lay between the germline ends. CDR3 size: 14 residues. The CDR3 protein is CASSLGRTTYEQYF. The CDR3 DNA follows: TGCGCCAGCAGCTTGGGAAGGACAACCTACGAGCAGTACTTC.

The chain is built from TRBV11-2 and TRBJ1-1; 9 bases are shared with TRBD1. The V and J ends lost 5 bases and 7 bases, in that order; junction bases with no gene match: 2. The CDR3 loop spans 12 amino acids. Germline V gives CDR1 SGHAT, CDR2 FQNNGV. Written as DNA, the CDR3 is TGTGCCAGCAGCCGGACAGGGGTTGAAGCTTTCTTT. Amino acid sequence: CASSRTGVEAFF.

The CDR3 coding sequence is TGTGCCAGCAGTTCCGGACAGGGGACGTACAATGAGCAGTTCTTC. It codes for CASSSGQGTYNEQFF. The chain joins TRBV6-6 to TRBJ2-1; TRBD1 aligns across 9 bases. The CDR3 loop spans 15 amino acids. Germline trimming cut 4 bases from V and 4 bases from J; bases unmatched to any gene: 5. Germline CDR1 reads MNHNY; CDR2 reads SVGAGI (reference sequence).

This clone was observed a few times. The chain combines TRBV18 with TRBJ1-1, with D possibly TRBD1 on 6 matching bases. V lost 8 bases and J 1 base, leaving 11 bases between the germline ends. Germline V lookup: CDR1 KGHSH, CDR2 LQKENI. This CDR3 contains 13 residues. The CDR3 is CASLRGQNTEAFF. CDR3 sequence (DNA): TGTGCCAGCCTACGGGGACAGAACACTGAAGCTTTCTTT.

The chain joins TRBV7-8 to TRBJ1-4, with D perhaps TRBD1 (6 bases). From germline, CDR1 is SGHVS and CDR2 FQNEAQ. V was trimmed by 1 base and J by 6 bases, leaving 9 bases between them. This CDR3 is built from 14 residues. The CDR3 sequence: CASSLGAGDEKLFF. The CDR3 nucleotides read TGTGCCAGCAGCTTAGGGGCAGGGGATGAAAAACTGTTTTTT.

The chain employs TRBV5-1 and TRBJ2-7; D uncertain. Germline values: CDR1 SGHRS, CDR2 YFSETQ. The CDR3 has 15 amino acids. V was shortened by 5 bases and J by 2 bases, with 17 bases between the two germline ends. CDR3 amino acids: CASRPQTFNAYEQYF. In nucleotides, the CDR3 is TGCGCCAGCAGACCTCAGACTTTCAATGCCTACGAGCAGTACTTC.

The V call is TRBV19, the J call TRBJ2-1; D gene unclear. From germline, CDR1 is LNHDA and CDR2 SQIVND (reference sequence). Trimming removed 0 bases from V and 6 bases from J, with 6 bases in between. This CDR3 is 13 amino acids long. The chain's CDR3 is CASSIEFRNEQFF. The CDR3 DNA sequence: TGTGCCAGTAGTATAGAATTTCGCAATGAGCAGTTCTTC.

This clone was seen a few times. V gene TRBV29-1 combines with J gene TRBJ1-1; maybe TRBD1 (5 bases). Looked up from germline, CDR1 is SQVTM and CDR2 is ANQGSEA. The CDR3 is 13 residues long. Trimming stripped 4 bases from V and 2 bases from J, with 11 bases between. The CDR3 nucleotides are TGCAGCGTTGTGGGACGGCGAAACACTGAAGCTTTCTTT. This translates into CSVVGRRNTEAFF.

This clone turned up a few times. V is TRBV5-1 and J is TRBJ1-1; D call uncertain. V shed 0 bases and J shed 8 bases, with 11 bases lying between them. This CDR3 region has 13 residues. Germline V CDR1 and CDR2: SGHRS, YFSETQ. The CDR3 sequence: CASSLAEHREAFF. CDR3 sequence (DNA): TGCGCCAGCAGCTTGGCCGAACACAGAGAAGCTTTCTTT.